These T cell receptor beta chains were read from a single sample in a study of blood T cell repertoires in COVID-19. This table comes from immunoSEQ multiplex PCR, and its TCRdb copy is limited to in-frame clones, with some not included. The repertoire has about 110,000 clones, about 88% of them found once; the top ten carry roughly 3.3%. The sequenced sample consisted of peripheral blood. The receptors stem from a woman in her fifties or sixties with acute or convalescent COVID-19. Both conserved end residues are trimmed from each CDR3. Each record gives: J gene, V gene, D gene, clone size, CDR3 protein. The D gene is left open where the match is weak. Size values are once, few and many counts, or a class for expanded clones, and some rows have none.

>TRBJ1-5|TRBV6-5|TRBD1|many
ASSRDRGEPQH
>TRBJ2-2|TRBV11-2|-|-
ASSFRTENTGELF
>TRBJ2-1|TRBV5-1|-|-
ASSSGGRDGDEQF
>TRBJ2-2|TRBV19|-|-
ASSTQGIGELF
>TRBJ2-7|TRBV6-6|-|once
ASSDSYEQY
>TRBJ2-4|TRBV24-1|TRBD1|-
ATSVSQGSKNIQY
>TRBJ1-2|TRBV3-1/TRBV3-2|TRBD1|-
ASSRGQGGYGYT
>TRBJ1-1|TRBV18|-|-
ATSQQRGMNTEAF
>TRBJ2-5|TRBV3-1/TRBV3-2|TRBD2|-
ASSRARREGETQY
>TRBJ2-3|TRBV5-1|TRBD2|-
ASSLALAGPLDTQY
>TRBJ2-7|TRBV18|-|-
ASSAGLTYEQY
>TRBJ1-1|TRBV6-5|TRBD1|-
ASSYSGGAGTEAF
>TRBJ2-7|TRBV30|-|-
AWMDNSYEQY
>TRBJ2-3|TRBV24-1|-|once
ATRAPIRDTQY
>TRBJ1-3|TRBV27|TRBD1|-
ARQGERGVSGNTIY
>TRBJ2-1|TRBV29-1|TRBD2|-
SADRDYYNEQF
>TRBJ2-3|TRBV5-4|-|-
ASSSEVEGDTQY
>TRBJ1-3|TRBV5-5|TRBD1|-
ASSFFQGAAGNTIY
>TRBJ1-5|TRBV29-1|TRBD1|few
SVEIGGQGSQPQH
>TRBJ1-1|TRBV7-2|-|-
ASSQDYRVGAF
>TRBJ1-4|TRBV9|TRBD1|-
ASSASPGQGEKLF
>TRBJ2-3|TRBV28|TRBD1|-
ASSLWTGTSTDTQY
>TRBJ2-3|TRBV5-1|TRBD2|once
ASSHGLAGGPGTDTQY
>TRBJ2-1|TRBV7-2|TRBD2|-
ASSPSSGRSNEQF
>TRBJ1-6|TRBV3-1/TRBV3-2|-|-
ASRFGATNSPLH
>TRBJ1-5|TRBV24-1|-|-
ATSGQDSNQPQH
>TRBJ2-3|TRBV18|-|-
ASSALGVTDTQY
>TRBJ2-7|TRBV5-1|-|-
ASSPEAFYEQY
>TRBJ1-2|TRBV18|TRBD1|-
ASSPTGDGGYT
>TRBJ2-1|TRBV24-1|-|-
ATSDLGGPGGNEQF
>TRBJ2-7|TRBV5-1|-|once
ASSLEHGSGYEQY
>TRBJ2-2|TRBV24-1|TRBD2|-
ATSDPSGNTGELF
>TRBJ1-5|TRBV7-9|TRBD1|-
ASSARDRNSNQPQH
>TRBJ1-2|TRBV5-5|TRBD1|-
ASSYTGQAVGYT
>TRBJ2-2|TRBV5-1|TRBD2|-
ASASGRRIGELF
>TRBJ2-2|TRBV9|TRBD2|-
ASSLASGRDTGELF
>TRBJ2-3|TRBV5-1|TRBD2|-
ASSIGLAGVGTDTQY
>TRBJ2-5|TRBV23-1|TRBD1|-
ASSQWDREEETQY
>TRBJ2-7|TRBV2|-|-
ASSTTRGSYEQY
>TRBJ2-1|TRBV20-1|-|-
SASQSGVHEQF